This T cell receptor beta chain appears in the sequencing data of a study of blood T cell repertoires in COVID-19. Study in general: Acute and convalescent COVID-19 samples came from the United States, Italy and Spain. PBMCs, B-cell-depleted T cells, or T cells were the source of the cDNA or gDNA that made up the material.

This clone has only one observation. CDR1 and CDR2 from the germline V gene are GTSNPN and SVGIG (reference sequence). The CDR3 consists of 13 residues. Trimming took 0 bases from V and 1 from J, leaving 6 bases between them. Cohorts were assigned according to the clinical history that participants reported. Original processing notes: Counts of nucleated cells, estimated from reference gene primer amplification, were obtained. TCRdb keeps only in-frame clones here, not all; method: immunoSEQ multiplex PCR. D and trimming come from the DNA, and the V and J calls and clone size come from that table. The sample shows some 270,000 clones, around 86% of them seen only once.

The sequence was collected from a woman aged 40 to 55 who had recovered from COVID-19. What was sequenced was PBMCs or T cells enriched from blood (not recorded which). The chain uses TRBV30 and TRBJ1-1; no definite D call. CDR3 region: CAWSVWQNTEAFF. The CDR3 nucleotides read TGTGCCTGGAGTGTTTGGCAGAACACTGAAGCTTTCTTT.